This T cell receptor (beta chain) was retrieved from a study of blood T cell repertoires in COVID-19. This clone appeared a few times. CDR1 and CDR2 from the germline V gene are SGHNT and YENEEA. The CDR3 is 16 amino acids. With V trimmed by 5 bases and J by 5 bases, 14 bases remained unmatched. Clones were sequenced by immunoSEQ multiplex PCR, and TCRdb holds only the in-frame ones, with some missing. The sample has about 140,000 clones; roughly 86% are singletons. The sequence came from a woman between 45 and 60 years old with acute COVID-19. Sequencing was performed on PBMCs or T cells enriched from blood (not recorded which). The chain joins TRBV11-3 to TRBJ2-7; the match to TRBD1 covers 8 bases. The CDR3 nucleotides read TGTGCCAGCAGCGCTAGCAGTCCGGACAGGGCTCACGAGCAGTACTTC. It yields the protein CASSASSPDRAHEQYF.